The 3 T cell receptor beta chains presented below share a single source sample, sequenced in a study of identical twins (dated by TCRdb to about 2016). Library creation used 5' RACE. The sequencer was an Illumina HiSeq 2000. TCRdb trimmed public reads at Q25 via fastp, called clones via MiXCR and kept in-frame beta chains. Every CDR3 protein is listed once, alongside the most common genes and DNA of its rows. Counted in this sample were 450,000 or so distinct CDR3 sequences; roughly 13% of them appeared once. The ten largest clones take up more than 0.8% of the sample. These same data were also listed under a study on yellow fever vaccine responses in identical twins.

The source material was CD4+ T cells sorted from blood. All receptors come from a woman aged 18-29 years in good health.

The chain joins TRBV20-1 to TRBJ2-2; D perhaps matches TRBD1 (5 bases). V shed 2 bases and J shed 4 bases, with 11 bases lying between them. Germline V gives CDR1 DFQATT, CDR2 SNEGSKA (reference sequence). The CDR3 has 14 residues. CDR3 sequence reads: CSARWGSTTGELFF. Written as DNA, the CDR3 is TGCAGTGCTAGATGGGGCTCGACCACCGGGGAGCTGTTTTTT.

J is TRBJ2-2 and V is TRBV3-1, with D perhaps TRBD2 (5 bases). This CDR3 is 16 amino acids long. Germline CDR1 and CDR2: LGHDT and YNNKEL (reference sequence). Trimming removed 5 bases from V and 4 bases from J, with 17 bases in between. The CDR3 region has the DNA TGTGCCAGCAGCGCTCCGGGCCCCCGGGGCACCGGGGAGCTGTTTTTT. Translating gives CASSAPGPRGTGELFF. The full variable domain, rest sourced from reference TRBV3-1 and TRBJ2-2, is DTAVSQTPKYLVTQMGNDKSIKCEQNLGHDTMYWYKQDSKKFLKIMFSYNNKELIINETVPNRFSPKSPDKAHLNLHINSLELGDSAVYFCASSAPGPRGTGELFFGEGSRLTVL.

V usage is TRBV24-1 and J usage is TRBJ2-1; D uncertain. The CDR3 sequence is 13 residues long. Germline V gene data show CDR1 as KGHDR and CDR2 as SFDVKD. Trimming cost V 3 bases and J 7 bases, with 9 bases left between them. The CDR3: CATSDPRGNEQFF. The DNA of the CDR3 is TGTGCCACCAGTGATCCCCGTGGGAATGAGCAGTTCTTC.